Listed below are T cell receptor beta chains from one sample, sequenced in a study of T cell responses to AZD1222 COVID-19 vaccine. Sequenced by immunoSEQ multiplex PCR; TCRdb stores in-frame clones only, minus some. The specimen's table records more than 110,000 clones. The sample consisted of peripheral blood. These receptors all come from an adult in good health. CDR3s include the opening cysteine and the closing phenylalanine or tryptophan.

>TRBV28|TRBJ1-1
CASEPYRGLAVEAFF
>TRBV5-1|TRBJ1-1
CASSSGDRNTEAFF
>TRBV29-1|TRBJ1-6
CSVGQGGNSPLHF
>TRBV9|TRBJ1-3
CASSVGGGEGNTIYF
>TRBV6-2/TRBV6-3|TRBJ2-5
CASSYSRYQETQYF
>TRBV5-1|TRBJ2-2
CASTEETNTGELFF
>TRBV7-6|TRBJ1-4
CASSLGGDSANEKLFF
>TRBV2|TRBJ2-3
CASKEGAGTDTQYF
>TRBV25-1|TRBJ1-1
CASSAGQLNTEAFF
>TRBV5-4|TRBJ1-1
CASSLVRGGSEAFF
>TRBV9|TRBJ1-6
CASSVRGTGVNSPLHF
>TRBV7-3|TRBJ2-7
CASSLTSGSYEQYF
>TRBV7-9|TRBJ1-3
CASSLVNRNTIYF
>TRBV5-1|TRBJ2-4
CASSLAPVSDRVKNIQYF
>TRBV7-9|TRBJ1-2
CASSFKGGSIPHNYGYTF
>TRBV6-1|TRBJ1-6
CASRNGQGDSPLHF
>TRBV19|TRBJ1-1
CASTSGDLRNTEAFF
>TRBV6-5|TRBJ1-5
CASSQSGGIQPQHF
>TRBV19|TRBJ1-1
CASSTQGGMNTEAFF
>TRBV19|TRBJ2-1
CASSERHEQFF
>TRBV7-6|TRBJ1-5
CASSLTDSNQPQHF
>TRBV4-1|TRBJ1-6
CASSQTDMGFISSPLHF
>TRBV7-9|TRBJ1-4
CASSPLAGTRLFF
>TRBV9|TRBJ1-2
CASSVDGAAFSYGYTF
>TRBV21-1|TRBJ1-2
CASILWTGGRKYGYTF
>TRBV23-1|TRBJ1-2
CASSLGYGYTF
>TRBV6-6|TRBJ2-1
CASSLEGAPMLGGEQFF
>TRBV27|TRBJ2-4
CASRPGQGVLLAKNIQYF
>TRBV3-1/TRBV3-2|TRBJ2-5
CASSQDPIRETQYF
>TRBV2|TRBJ1-6
CASSPGPAYNSPLHF
>TRBV7-8|TRBJ1-1
CASSLSPGTEAFF
>TRBV20-1|TRBJ2-1
CSASRAAGGSNEQFF
>TRBV10-3|TRBJ2-7
CAISGGENTYEQYF
>TRBV10-3|TRBJ1-3
CAISESASYEISGNTIYF
>TRBV18|TRBJ1-1
CASSTSMNTEAFF
>TRBV5-8|TRBJ1-1
CASSSEGKGKYTEAFF
>TRBV6-2/TRBV6-3|TRBJ1-2
CASSYSPAEGQNYGYTF
>TRBV24-1|TRBJ1-1
CATSDAGTGDTEAFF
>TRBV27|TRBJ1-2
CASSSAGPYGYTF
>TRBV30|TRBJ1-1
CAWSVETRTEAFF
>TRBV5-1|TRBJ1-1
CASSWTQGLRTEAFF
>TRBV6-4|TRBJ1-6
CASSDFPGAPNSPLHF
>TRBV9|TRBJ1-6
CASSVVGTAASPLHF
>TRBV19|TRBJ1-5
CASSAGTFRSNQPQHF
>TRBV7-9|TRBJ1-4
CASSFKQGENEKLFF
>TRBV7-2|TRBJ1-2
CASSLAPGTVNYGYTF
>TRBV28|TRBJ2-3
CASSLYWEQIQTDTQYF
>TRBV27|TRBJ2-2
CASSLSRAVTGELFF